The entry below gives a single T cell receptor beta chain sequence along with its context. What this receptor recognizes is not known. Qualities for individual bases were not recorded, and no much larger clone is one base off. The library was made by the immunoSEQ multiplex PCR assay. DNA from the cultured and isolated CD4+ T cells underwent TCR beta CDR3 sequencing. The source study handled its data this way. The analysis removed non-productive TCR sequences, trimmed reads to the CDR3 region, and retained only CDR3s that were 7 or more amino acids long. Antigen-specific clonotypes were identified with the MANAFEST web app by comparing expansion in peptide wells against reference cultures. To count as positive, a clone had to show expansion at FDR<0.05 compared with the reference and with all other wells, an odds ratio above 5, and a frequency above 0.1% in two replicate wells. A clonotype was defined as cross-reactive if the clonotype was significantly expanded both in SARS-CoV-2 spike wells and in at least one common cold coronavirus spike condition. Using the stringdist R package, CDR3 similarity was measured by Levenshtein distance, and unrooted trees were constructed with ape in R 3.6.1. TCRdb provides this immuneACCESS table in a form limited to in-frame rearrangements. Some clones are lacking; in checked studies, under half of them reflect an unresolved V gene, and why the rest are absent is not known. The D gene and trimming were derived from the DNA, and the V and J assignments and clone size from that table. In this sample the table shows about 79,000 clones, around 70% of which occur a single time. Of the sample, approximately 1.9% falls within the top ten clones.

The ViraFEST assay stimulated PBMC with viral peptide pools and then used TCR sequencing to identify antigen-specific CD4+ T cell clonotypes by expansion. After roughly 11 days of culture, CD4+ T cells were isolated with the EasySep CD4+ T cell isolation kit. None of the healthy vaccine recipients had a prior SARS-CoV-2 infection, which was confirmed by nucleocapsid antibody tests that came back negative both before and after vaccination. Around 2.1 million PBMC per well were cultured with approximately 10 ug/ml peptides in IMDM containing approximately 4.6% human AB serum, about 9.6 IU/ml IL-2 and gentamicin. On days 3 and 7, half of the culture medium was replaced with fresh IL-2-containing medium. Unless noted otherwise, every peptide stimulation condition was grown in triplicate wells. PBMC were separated from whole blood using Ficoll-Paque Plus gradient centrifugation and were then either cryopreserved at -140C or used fresh. The spike proteins of SARS-CoV-2 and of the common cold coronaviruses HCoV-NL63, HCoV-OC43 and HCoV-229E were spanned by overlapping peptide pools. The QIAamp micro DNA kit was used to extract genomic DNA from the cultured CD4+ T cells.

This record belongs to a study of vaccination effects on CD4 cells after COVID-19 (dated by TCRdb to the early 2020s). As for the study more broadly: Participants received two doses of either the BNT162b2 or the mRNA-1273 mRNA SARS-CoV-2 vaccine. Cultures from other donors in the study were sequenced with the Oncomine TCR Beta short-read assay on an Illumina iSeq 100. In both COVID-19 convalescent patients and infection-naive vaccine recipients, the study compared SARS-CoV-2 spike-specific CD4+ TCR repertoires from before mRNA vaccination with those from after it. Altogether, nine to ten COVID-19 convalescent patients and several SARS-CoV-2-naive healthy vaccine recipients made up the full study. Overall results and qualifications from the work: Among healthy vaccine recipients, nearly all vaccine-induced clones were SARS-CoV-2 mono-reactive, and only 1 of 255 was cross-reactive with common cold coronaviruses. The study was limited by a small number of convalescent patients and lacked early post-infection timepoints. At late post-vaccination timepoints, both infection-induced and vaccine-induced clones showed marked clonal contraction, consistent with waning T cell responses.

From the cysteine up to the phenylalanine, the CDR3 has a length of 16 residues. Only the CDR3 portion is preserved as DNA: 48 bases, with reading frame beginning at the first base. From a lookup of the germline V gene, CDR1 and CDR2 are SGHRS and YFSETQ. After removal of 3 bases from V and 2 bases from J, the junction retains 7 bases not matched to a gene. The specimen was CD4+ T cells from PBMCs cultured with HCoV-229E spike peptides, collected before COVID-19 vaccination. In the paper's terms, the cell subset or site label means: HCoV-229E spike overlapping peptide pool stimulation. This clonotype was sampled from a human donor who received a COVID-19 vaccine. The rearranged segments are TRBV5-1 and TRBJ2-3; the central 9 bases match TRBD1. The DNA sequence is TGCGCCAGCAGCTCGACCGGGACAGGGTTCACAGATACGCAGTATTTT. It codes for CASSSTGTGFTDTQYF. The reference TRBV5-1 and TRBJ2-3 proteins fill in what lies around the CDR3, so the full variable domain reads KAGVTQTPRYLIKTRGQQVTLSCSPISGHRSVSWYQQTPGQGLQFLFEYFSETQRNKGNFPGRFSGRQFSNSRSEMNVSTLELGDSALYLCASSSTGTGFTDTQYFGPGTRLTVL.